The source of this T cell receptor (beta chain) is a study of T cell responses to AZD1222 COVID-19 vaccine. The overall study: Timing groups of about 4 and about 12 weeks for second doses were pooled. Study findings and constraints: Reportedly, nearly half of unique spike TCRs recognized epitopes outside B.1.351/B.1.1.7 mutations. Vaccine-associated CD4 TCRs ranged over spike, dominating at 160-218 and 743-854.

Sequencing was performed with immunoSEQ multiplex PCR; in TCRdb, only in-frame clones are kept and a portion is missing. The sample holds 150,000 to 200,000 clones, roughly 90% seen once. Germline lookup yields CDR1 ENHRY and CDR2 SYGVKD. V was trimmed by 2 bases and J by 3 bases, leaving 4 bases between them. CDR3 length: 12 residues. Details on this clone: Its cognate antigen is unknown.

The chain is built from TRBV10-3 and TRBJ1-1; D unclear. This TCR came from an adult in good health. This specimen consisted of peripheral blood, obtained on day 0 of AZD1222 vaccination. CDR3 sequence: CAISEGYTEAFF. For the CDR3, the DNA is TGTGCCATCAGTGAGGGGTACACTGAAGCTTTCTTT.